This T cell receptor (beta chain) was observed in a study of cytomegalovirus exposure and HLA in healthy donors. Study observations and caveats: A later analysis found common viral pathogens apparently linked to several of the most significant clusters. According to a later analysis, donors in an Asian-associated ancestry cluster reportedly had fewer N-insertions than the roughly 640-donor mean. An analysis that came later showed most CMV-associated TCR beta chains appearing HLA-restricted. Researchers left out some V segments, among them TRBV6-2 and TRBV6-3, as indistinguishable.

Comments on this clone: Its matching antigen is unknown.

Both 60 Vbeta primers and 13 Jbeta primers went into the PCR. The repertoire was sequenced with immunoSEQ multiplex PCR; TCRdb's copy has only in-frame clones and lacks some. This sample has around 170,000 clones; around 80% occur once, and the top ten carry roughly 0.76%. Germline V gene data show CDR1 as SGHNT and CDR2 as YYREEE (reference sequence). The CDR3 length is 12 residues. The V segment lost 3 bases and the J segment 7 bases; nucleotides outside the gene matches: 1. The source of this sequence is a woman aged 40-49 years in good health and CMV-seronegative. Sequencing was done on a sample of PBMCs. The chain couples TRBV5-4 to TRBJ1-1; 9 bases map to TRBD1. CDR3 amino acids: CASSWGQGEAFF. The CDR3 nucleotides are TGTGCCAGCAGCTGGGGACAGGGTGAAGCTTTCTTT.